Listed below are T cell receptor beta chains from one sample, sequenced in a study of cytomegalovirus exposure and HLA in healthy donors. Libraries were prepared by immunoSEQ multiplex PCR; TCRdb keeps only in-frame clonotypes and omits some of them. Of 80,000 or so clones in the sample, over 55% were seen once. The source material was PBMCs. These receptor sequences come from a man aged 25-40 years in good health and CMV-seropositive. CDR3s include the opening cysteine and the closing phenylalanine or tryptophan. A D gene is named only where the DNA matches it firmly. For some rows the clone size is stated as once, few or many, or as a class when expanded; others skip it.

d_call: NA
v_call: TRBV2
clone_size: NA
j_call: TRBJ1-3
cdr3_nt: TGTGCCAGCATCACAGGTTTCCACTCTGGAAACACCATATATTTT
cdr3_aa: CASITGFHSGNTIYF

d_call: NA
v_call: TRBV19
clone_size: once
j_call: TRBJ1-2
cdr3_nt: TGTGCCAGTCAACAGGGATTGAACTATGGCTACACCTTC
cdr3_aa: CASQQGLNYGYTF

d_call: NA
v_call: TRBV25-1
clone_size: NA
j_call: TRBJ2-7
cdr3_nt: TGTGCCAGCGGAAGTGTATCCAGCGATCGTCACGAGCAGTACTTC
cdr3_aa: CASGSVSSDRHEQYF

d_call: TRBD1
v_call: TRBV28
clone_size: NA
j_call: TRBJ1-3
cdr3_nt: TGTGCCAGCCGGGACAGTTTAGGTGGAAACACCATATATTTT
cdr3_aa: CASRDSLGGNTIYF

d_call: TRBD1
v_call: TRBV6-1
clone_size: NA
j_call: TRBJ1-2
cdr3_nt: TGTGCCAGCAGTGACCTACAGGGGCCCTATGGCTACACCTTC
cdr3_aa: CASSDLQGPYGYTF

d_call: NA
v_call: TRBV19
clone_size: few
j_call: TRBJ2-7
cdr3_nt: TGTGCCAGTAGTAATGACAGGAGCGGTGGTTACGAGCAGTACTTC
cdr3_aa: CASSNDRSGGYEQYF

d_call: TRBD1
v_call: TRBV18
clone_size: NA
j_call: TRBJ1-2
cdr3_nt: TGTGCCAGCTCAAAACAGGGGGATGGCTACACCTTC
cdr3_aa: CASSKQGDGYTF

d_call: NA
v_call: TRBV7-9
clone_size: NA
j_call: TRBJ2-7
cdr3_nt: TGTGCCGTAAGGGGCCTCTACGAGCAGTACTTC
cdr3_aa: CAVRGLYEQYF

d_call: NA
v_call: TRBV2
clone_size: NA
j_call: TRBJ2-2
cdr3_nt: TGTGCCAGCAGTCTCGGACAGATATTCACCGGGGAGCTGTTTTTT
cdr3_aa: CASSLGQIFTGELFF

d_call: NA
v_call: TRBV5-6
clone_size: few
j_call: TRBJ2-3
cdr3_nt: TGTGCCAGCAGCTTGGGGGGGGGCCAGGCAGATACGCAGTATTTT
cdr3_aa: CASSLGGGQADTQYF

d_call: NA
v_call: TRBV12-5
clone_size: NA
j_call: TRBJ1-3
cdr3_nt: TGTGCTAGCGGAGCCAGGGGAGACACTGGAAACACCATATATTTT
cdr3_aa: CASGARGDTGNTIYF

d_call: NA
v_call: TRBV4-1
clone_size: NA
j_call: TRBJ2-2
cdr3_nt: TGCGCCAGCAGCCAAGAGAACGCGGCAAGTGGCGGGTTCGGGGAGCTGTTTTTT
cdr3_aa: CASSQENAASGGFGELFF

d_call: TRBD1
v_call: TRBV5-1
clone_size: NA
j_call: TRBJ1-4
cdr3_nt: TGCGCCAGCTCGAGGGCACAGGGGAAGGATGAAAAACTGTTTTTT
cdr3_aa: CASSRAQGKDEKLFF

d_call: NA
v_call: TRBV7-6
clone_size: NA
j_call: TRBJ2-7
cdr3_nt: TGTGCCAGCAGCGTGGCGGCTTCCTACGAGCAGTACTTC
cdr3_aa: CASSVAASYEQYF

d_call: NA
v_call: TRBV28
clone_size: few
j_call: TRBJ2-6
cdr3_nt: TGTGCCAGCAGGGGGCGCGGAGGGGCCAACGTCCTGACTTTC
cdr3_aa: CASRGRGGANVLTF

d_call: NA
v_call: TRBV27
clone_size: few
j_call: TRBJ2-7
cdr3_nt: TGTGCCAGCAGTTTCCAACTCCTAGACGAGCAGTACTTC
cdr3_aa: CASSFQLLDEQYF

d_call: NA
v_call: TRBV15
clone_size: NA
j_call: TRBJ2-7
cdr3_nt: TGTGCCACCAGCCGCAACAGGGATCCCCACGAGCAGTACTTC
cdr3_aa: CATSRNRDPHEQYF

d_call: NA
v_call: TRBV11-3
clone_size: NA
j_call: TRBJ2-3
cdr3_nt: TGTGCCAGCAGCTCCCCTAAGAAACCAGATACGCAGTATTTT
cdr3_aa: CASSSPKKPDTQYF

d_call: TRBD1
v_call: TRBV7-3
clone_size: NA
j_call: TRBJ2-7
cdr3_nt: TGTGCCAGCAGCTTAAAGGCCGGACAGGGGCCGCTCCCCTACGAGCAGTACTTC
cdr3_aa: CASSLKAGQGPLPYEQYF

d_call: TRBD1
v_call: TRBV7-9
clone_size: few
j_call: TRBJ1-1
cdr3_nt: TGTGCCAGCAGCAGCTCAGGGGGCACTGAAGCTTTCTTT
cdr3_aa: CASSSSGGTEAFF

d_call: NA
v_call: TRBV7-6
clone_size: NA
j_call: TRBJ1-2
cdr3_nt: TGTGCCAGCAGCCCCGGGACTAACTATGGCTACACCTTC
cdr3_aa: CASSPGTNYGYTF

d_call: NA
v_call: TRBV5-1
clone_size: NA
j_call: TRBJ2-1
cdr3_nt: TGCGCCAGCAGCTTGCCGGGACTCAACAATGAGCAGTTCTTC
cdr3_aa: CASSLPGLNNEQFF

d_call: TRBD1
v_call: TRBV7-8
clone_size: NA
j_call: TRBJ2-1
cdr3_nt: TGTGCCAGCAGCTTAAGGGACAGATACAATGAGCAGTTCTTC
cdr3_aa: CASSLRDRYNEQFF

d_call: TRBD2
v_call: TRBV7-2
clone_size: NA
j_call: TRBJ2-7
cdr3_nt: TGTGCCAGCAGAGGACGACCGGGACTAGCGGCCTACGAGCAGTACTTC
cdr3_aa: CASRGRPGLAAYEQYF

d_call: TRBD1
v_call: TRBV19
clone_size: few
j_call: TRBJ2-5
cdr3_nt: TGTGCCAGTCCAGACAGGGGGCAAGAGACCCAGTACTTC
cdr3_aa: CASPDRGQETQYF

d_call: TRBD2
v_call: TRBV7-6
clone_size: NA
j_call: TRBJ2-7
cdr3_nt: TGTGCCAGCAGCCGGACTAGCGGGGGGACCTCCTACGAGCAGTACTTC
cdr3_aa: CASSRTSGGTSYEQYF

d_call: TRBD1
v_call: TRBV15
clone_size: NA
j_call: TRBJ2-2
cdr3_nt: TGTGCCACCAGCAGAGGTGGACAGGGAGCCACCGGGGAGCTGTTTTTT
cdr3_aa: CATSRGGQGATGELFF

d_call: TRBD2
v_call: TRBV19
clone_size: NA
j_call: TRBJ2-1
cdr3_nt: TGTGCCAGTAGGGGCCTTCAGCGGGAAACGAGCGGGAATGAGCAGTTCTTC
cdr3_aa: CASRGLQRETSGNEQFF

d_call: NA
v_call: TRBV29-1
clone_size: NA
j_call: TRBJ1-1
cdr3_nt: TGCAGCGTTGTTTCTGGCGGACAGATGAACACTGAAGCTTTCTTT
cdr3_aa: CSVVSGGQMNTEAFF

d_call: TRBD2
v_call: TRBV28
clone_size: NA
j_call: TRBJ2-7
cdr3_nt: TGTGCCAGCAGGCCTCTAGCGGGGACGTCCTACGAGCAGTACTTC
cdr3_aa: CASRPLAGTSYEQYF

d_call: TRBD1
v_call: TRBV29-1
clone_size: NA
j_call: TRBJ2-7
cdr3_nt: TGCAGCGTTCTCAAATTGGACAGGGTGCAATACGAGCAGTACTTC
cdr3_aa: CSVLKLDRVQYEQYF

d_call: NA
v_call: TRBV19
clone_size: NA
j_call: TRBJ2-7
cdr3_nt: TGTGCCAGTAGTGCGTCATCGGACAACCACTACGAGCAGTACTTC
cdr3_aa: CASSASSDNHYEQYF

d_call: TRBD2
v_call: TRBV7-9
clone_size: NA
j_call: TRBJ2-1
cdr3_nt: TGTGCCAGCAGCTTGGGGACTAATTACAATGAGCAGTTCTTC
cdr3_aa: CASSLGTNYNEQFF

d_call: NA
v_call: TRBV6-1
clone_size: NA
j_call: TRBJ2-7
cdr3_nt: TGTGCCAGCAGTCTAGAAGGAGGCTTGGTATACGAGCAGTACTTC
cdr3_aa: CASSLEGGLVYEQYF

d_call: TRBD2
v_call: TRBV5-1
clone_size: NA
j_call: TRBJ2-7
cdr3_nt: TGCGCCAGCAGTTCTGGACTAGCGGGAGCACAGGGCGAGCAGTACTTC
cdr3_aa: CASSSGLAGAQGEQYF

d_call: NA
v_call: TRBV28
clone_size: NA
j_call: TRBJ1-6
cdr3_nt: TGTGCCAGCAGTTCAAGCAGGGGTAATTCACCCCTCCACTTT
cdr3_aa: CASSSSRGNSPLHF

d_call: TRBD1
v_call: TRBV7-2
clone_size: few
j_call: TRBJ2-7
cdr3_nt: TGTGCCAGCAGCCTGCAGGGGGCTACCCCCTACGAGCAGTACTTC
cdr3_aa: CASSLQGATPYEQYF

d_call: TRBD1
v_call: TRBV6-1
clone_size: few
j_call: TRBJ1-1
cdr3_nt: TGTGCCAGCAGTGAATTCAGGGGGACTGAAGCTTTCTTT
cdr3_aa: CASSEFRGTEAFF

d_call: TRBD1
v_call: TRBV25-1
clone_size: NA
j_call: TRBJ1-1
cdr3_nt: TGTGCCAGCAGTGAGCGAGGACAGGGAGCTTTCTTT
cdr3_aa: CASSERGQGAFF

d_call: TRBD1
v_call: TRBV6-5
clone_size: once
j_call: TRBJ1-2
cdr3_nt: TGTGCCAGCAGTTACGGACAGGGTTACTATGGCTACACCTTC
cdr3_aa: CASSYGQGYYGYTF

d_call: TRBD1
v_call: TRBV5-4
clone_size: once
j_call: TRBJ2-3
cdr3_nt: TGTGCCAGCAGCCCGACAGGGGTAGCCACAGATACGCAGTATTTT
cdr3_aa: CASSPTGVATDTQYF

d_call: NA
v_call: TRBV13
clone_size: NA
j_call: TRBJ1-5
cdr3_nt: TGTGCCAGCAGCCGAGGGAACAGTTTAAATCAGCCCCAGCATTTT
cdr3_aa: CASSRGNSLNQPQHF

d_call: TRBD2
v_call: TRBV5-4
clone_size: NA
j_call: TRBJ2-3
cdr3_nt: TGTGCCAGCAGCCCGGTGAGGGCGGGAGGGCCGGATACGCAGTATTTT
cdr3_aa: CASSPVRAGGPDTQYF

d_call: TRBD2
v_call: TRBV14
clone_size: NA
j_call: TRBJ2-1
cdr3_nt: TGTGCCAGCAGCCAAGTGATAGCGGGAGACAATGAGCAGTTCTTC
cdr3_aa: CASSQVIAGDNEQFF

d_call: TRBD2
v_call: TRBV5-1
clone_size: NA
j_call: TRBJ2-5
cdr3_nt: TGCGCCAGCAGCCACCCGGGACTAGCGGTAGAGACCCAGTACTTC
cdr3_aa: CASSHPGLAVETQYF

d_call: NA
v_call: TRBV18
clone_size: few
j_call: TRBJ2-3
cdr3_nt: TGTGCCAGCTCACCGGAGATGACAGATACGCAGTATTTT
cdr3_aa: CASSPEMTDTQYF

d_call: NA
v_call: TRBV18
clone_size: few
j_call: TRBJ1-1
cdr3_nt: TGTGCCAGCTCACCACCCGACTCTGAAGCTTTCTTT
cdr3_aa: CASSPPDSEAFF

d_call: NA
v_call: TRBV6-4
clone_size: NA
j_call: TRBJ2-3
cdr3_nt: TGTGCCAGCAGTGCCCGGCCGGGGGAAGATACGCAGTATTTT
cdr3_aa: CASSARPGEDTQYF

d_call: NA
v_call: TRBV10-3
clone_size: few
j_call: TRBJ1-4
cdr3_nt: TGTGCCATCGGGACACCCGGCGAAAAACTGTTTTTT
cdr3_aa: CAIGTPGEKLFF

d_call: TRBD1
v_call: TRBV2
clone_size: NA
j_call: TRBJ1-6
cdr3_nt: TGTGCCAGCACCCAGGACAGGGTTAGCTCCTATAATTCACCCCTCCACTTT
cdr3_aa: CASTQDRVSSYNSPLHF

d_call: NA
v_call: TRBV7-6
clone_size: NA
j_call: TRBJ2-1
cdr3_nt: TGTGCCAGCAGCTTAGGGTTGTCCTTTATAGATGAGCAGTTCTTC
cdr3_aa: CASSLGLSFIDEQFF

d_call: NA
v_call: TRBV5-1
clone_size: NA
j_call: TRBJ1-1
cdr3_nt: TGCGCCAGCAGCTTGGCCGGACAGACCACTGAAGCTTTCTTT
cdr3_aa: CASSLAGQTTEAFF

d_call: TRBD2
v_call: TRBV7-8
clone_size: few
j_call: TRBJ2-7
cdr3_nt: TGTGCCAGCAGCAGAGGGGGACTAGCTGGGTACGAGCAGTACTTC
cdr3_aa: CASSRGGLAGYEQYF

d_call: NA
v_call: TRBV9
clone_size: NA
j_call: TRBJ1-2
cdr3_nt: TGTGCCAGCAGCACCGGAGGACAGCATGGCTACACCTTC
cdr3_aa: CASSTGGQHGYTF